One TCR beta chain is described in this entry. Its antigen has not been determined. Base quality data are lacking; no much larger clone is found one base away. The sample belongs to a study of Ad26.COV2.S vaccination and SARS-CoV-2 variants (dated by TCRdb to about 2021). Background for the entire study: Donors in the vaccine arm were drawn from COV1001, a phase I-IIa trial of Ad26.COV2.S in healthy adults that was multicentre, randomized, double-blind and placebo-controlled. Trial participants were randomized into five groups of five, in which low-dose or high-dose Ad26.COV2.S was given once or twice, or placebo was given on both occasions. Ad26.COV2.S was given intramuscularly at 5x10^10 or 1x10^11 viral particles, as a single shot or as two shots 56 days apart. A total of 32 samples were included in the TCR-sequenced set, comprising roughly 20 Ad26.COV2.S vaccine recipients, 5 placebo recipients and 8 SARS-CoV-2 convalescent individuals. TCRbeta repertoire sequencing served as the tool for gauging how specific and how broad the SARS-CoV-2-reactive T cell receptors were following Ad26.COV2.S vaccination. Blinding of investigators to trial group allocation was maintained during experiments and outcome assessment. The investigation overall reported the following: Compared with placebo recipients, Ad26.COV2.S recipients showed higher spike-specific TCR breadth (P = 0.0014). Vaccine and placebo recipients had comparable non-spike TCR breadth, which fits with the vaccine containing only spike. The authors noted that the TCR breadth and depth analyses may have underestimated total T cell responses. After vaccination, spike-specific CD8+ and CD4+ T cell responses were reported to show substantial breadth. The study was not powered to compare responses between vaccine doses or regimens.

The germline V gene provides CDR1 SGHRS and CDR2 YFSETQ. The CDR3 numbers 15 residues from cysteine through phenylalanine. Of all the DNA, just the CDR3 is kept, 45 bases in frame from base 1. V is trimmed back by 4 bases and J by 4 bases, and the junction contains 8 bases that no gene match accounts for. What the treatment or condition label conveys for this sample: some 19 received Ad26.COV2.S at low or high dose, single or two shots; about five received placebo; per-sample allocation not given. Repertoires of vaccine and placebo recipients were sequenced from samples taken on day 63 after the first injection. Cohort 1b enrolled 25 or so adults aged 18-55 years at a single site in Boston, USA, between 29 July and 7 August 2020. Ad26.COV2.S was a replication-incompetent adenovirus type 26 vector that expressed a prefusion-stabilized SARS-CoV-2 spike protein derived from the original Wuhan strain.

The immunoSEQ Assay was used to sequence TCRbeta CDR3 regions. After extraction, genomic DNA underwent amplification by bias-controlled multiplex PCR, followed by high-throughput sequencing. The authors' pipeline ran thus. To quantify the absolute abundance of every unique TCRbeta CDR3 region, sequences were collapsed and filtered. Usable DNA was measured by amplifying reference genes present in all nucleated cells, and TCRbeta template counts were normalized to that usable DNA to estimate T cell fraction. Repertoire TCRs were annotated as SARS-CoV-2-specific when V gene, CDR3 amino acid sequence and J gene were exactly matched to a known reactive TCR set. The reference SARS-CoV-2 TCR set was derived from MIRA and filtered for enrichment in COVID-19-positive ImmuneCODE repertoires, a step that removed public or cross-reactive TCRs. Using the MIRA antigens, annotated TCRs were further analysed by specific ORF or by position within an ORF. Breadth was defined as the number of annotated unique rearrangements divided by the total number of unique productive rearrangements, and depth was defined as the summed frequency of the annotated unique rearrangements. Two-sided Wilcoxon rank-sum tests were applied when comparing TCR breadth between groups. Here the immuneACCESS table is served through TCRdb, limited to in-frame sequences with V and J called. Missing clones are a known gap in these copies; in checked studies unresolved V genes cover under half, and the rest lacks a known reason. The V and J calls and clone size come from that table; D and trimming were worked out from the DNA. The sample table lists 250,000 to 300,000 clones, approximately 89% of them with a count of one. The ten most abundant clones make up over 2.5% of the sample.

The chain uses TRBV5-1 and TRBJ1-5; TRBD1 fits 7 bases in the junction. The specimen was peripheral blood, collected in a trial of Ad26.COV2.S vaccine versus placebo. The receptor was derived from a person between 18 and 60 years old who received the Ad26.COV2.S COVID-19 vaccine or a placebo. The nucleotide sequence reads TGCGCCAGCAGCCCCCTGGGGACAGCGAATCAGCCCCAGCATTTT. This translates into CASSPLGTANQPQHF.